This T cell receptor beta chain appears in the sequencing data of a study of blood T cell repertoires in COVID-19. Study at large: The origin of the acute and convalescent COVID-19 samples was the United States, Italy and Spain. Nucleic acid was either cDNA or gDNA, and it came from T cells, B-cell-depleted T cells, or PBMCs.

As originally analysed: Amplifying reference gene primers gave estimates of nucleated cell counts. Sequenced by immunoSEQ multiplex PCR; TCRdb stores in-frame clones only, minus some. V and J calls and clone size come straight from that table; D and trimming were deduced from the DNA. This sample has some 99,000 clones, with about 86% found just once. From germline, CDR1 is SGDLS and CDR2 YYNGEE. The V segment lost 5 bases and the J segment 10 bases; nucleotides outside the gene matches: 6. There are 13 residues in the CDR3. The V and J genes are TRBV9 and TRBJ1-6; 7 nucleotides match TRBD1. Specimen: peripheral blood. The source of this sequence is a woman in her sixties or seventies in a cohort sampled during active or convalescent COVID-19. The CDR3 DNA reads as TGTGCCAGCAGACCCGACAGGGACTCACCCCTCCACTTT. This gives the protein CASRPDRDSPLHF.